This TCR beta chain emerged from a study of identifying expanded T cells in peripheral blood. Germline V gene sequence: CDR1 SGHDN, CDR2 FVKESK. The CDR3 length is 11 residues. V dropped 3 bases and J dropped 5 bases, with 5 bases sitting between them. Method: immunoSEQ multiplex PCR; TCRdb's copy keeps in-frame clones and lacks some. This table has around 100,000 clones, around nine tenths appearing once. The J gene is TRBJ2-7, the V gene TRBV14, with D possibly matching TRBD1 (5 bases). The TCR sequence derives from a person aged 18 to 69 in good health. The sample comprised blood. CDR3 amino acids: CASSQGHEQYF. CDR3 DNA sequence: TGTGCCAGCAGCCAGGGGCACGAGCAGTACTTC.